Listed below are T cell receptor beta chains from one sample, sequenced in a study of T-cell memory formation after mild COVID-19. TCRdb recomputed calls from the 5' RACE reads with MiXCR, one row per CDR3 protein. The sample shows about 450,000 distinct CDR3 sequences, roughly a quarter of them seen only once. The sequenced material came from PBMCs or a T cell subset sorted from them (not recorded which). The receptors derive from an adult woman who had mild COVID-19 (a few samples of this study predate the infection). Cell type and time point are not known. The CDR3 runs from the conserved cysteine through the conserved F or W. A D gene is named only where the DNA matches it firmly. Clone size, where shown, is once, few, many, or a class for clones that have expanded.

V	J	size	D	CDR3	DNA
TRBV24-1	TRBJ2-7	few	TRBD1	CATSDFGTASYEQYF	TGTGCCACCAGTGATTTCGGGACAGCCTCCTACGAGCAGTACTTC
TRBV12-3/TRBV12-4	TRBJ2-7	-	-	CASTPEGGPGDEQYF	TGTGCCAGCACACCAGAGGGGGGCCCTGGGGACGAGCAGTACTTC
TRBV20-1	TRBJ1-1	-	TRBD1	CSARAGQLAEAFF	TGCAGTGCTAGAGCGGGACAGTTGGCTGAAGCTTTCTTT
TRBV20-1	TRBJ2-5	few	TRBD2	CSARRRLAGGPSGETQYF	TGCAGTGCTAGACGTCGACTAGCGGGGGGGCCATCTGGGGAGACCCAGTACTTC
TRBV6-5	TRBJ2-2	few	-	CASSGGHGPTGELFF	TGTGCCAGCTCGGGCGGACACGGACCCACCGGGGAGCTGTTTTTT
TRBV5-4	TRBJ2-3	-	TRBD2	CASSLASGVSTDTQYF	TGTGCCAGCAGCTTGGCTAGCGGGGTTAGCACAGATACGCAGTATTTT
TRBV3-1	TRBJ2-3	few	-	CASSRPGGATQYF	TGTGCCAGCAGCCGGCCTGGAGGAGCAACGCAGTATTTT
TRBV5-1	TRBJ2-1	many	-	CASSLPEQNEQFF	TGCGCCAGCAGCTTGCCGGAGCAGAATGAGCAGTTCTTC
TRBV18	TRBJ2-2	few	TRBD2	CASSPRLAVALNTGELFF	TGTGCCAGCTCACCACGACTAGCGGTGGCCCTGAACACCGGGGAGCTGTTTTTT
TRBV18	TRBJ1-2	-	TRBD1	CASKATGQGGYTF	TGTGCCAGTAAAGCGACGGGACAGGGTGGCTACACCTTC
TRBV25-1	TRBJ1-2	few	-	CASSEEANYGYTF	TGTGCCAGCAGTGAGGAGGCCAACTATGGCTACACCTTC
TRBV7-2	TRBJ2-2	-	-	CASSGQRAGELFF	TGTGCCAGCAGCGGGCAGAGGGCCGGGGAGCTGTTTTTT
TRBV20-1	TRBJ1-1	-	-	CSARVNQAFF	TGCAGTGCCAGGGTTAATCAGGCTTTCTTT
TRBV7-3	TRBJ2-1	few	TRBD2	CASSSSGSWGYNEQFF	TGTGCCAGCAGCAGTAGCGGGAGCTGGGGTTACAATGAGCAGTTCTTC
TRBV24-1	TRBJ2-5	few	TRBD1	CATSDPGTGRGTQYF	TGTGCCACCAGTGATCCCGGGACAGGGAGAGGGACCCAGTACTTC
TRBV7-9	TRBJ1-1	-	-	CASSLVPEAFF	TGTGCCAGCAGCTTAGTACCTGAAGCTTTCTTT
TRBV7-8	TRBJ1-2	-	-	CASSLETGLYYGYTF	TGTGCCAGCAGCTTAGAAACGGGACTTTACTATGGCTACACCTTC
TRBV24-1	TRBJ2-5	-	TRBD1	CATSDTGTGGFETQYF	TGTGCCACCAGTGACACCGGGACAGGGGGCTTCGAGACCCAGTACTTC
TRBV6-5	TRBJ2-1	-	-	CASSFMDWPFEQFF	TGTGCCAGCAGTTTCATGGACTGGCCCTTTGAGCAGTTCTTC
TRBV24-1	TRBJ1-2	-	TRBD1	CATSEPGQGADGYTF	TGTGCCACCAGTGAACCGGGACAGGGGGCGGATGGCTACACCTTC
TRBV20-1	TRBJ2-5	-	-	CSARDVVRQETQYF	TGCAGTGCTAGAGATGTGGTACGTCAGGAGACCCAGTACTTC
TRBV29-1	TRBJ2-6	few	TRBD1	CSVAGTASSGANVLTF	TGCAGCGTCGCCGGGACAGCAAGCTCTGGGGCCAACGTCCTGACTTTC
TRBV12-3/TRBV12-4	TRBJ2-5	-	TRBD1	CASSQGQVETQYF	TGTGCCAGCAGCCAAGGACAGGTTGAGACCCAGTACTTC